The sample holds many counts of the clone carrying this T cell receptor (beta chain). Antigen specificity is unknown. These data belong to a study of response to subunit inactivated influenza vaccine. Overall study results and limits: Authors proposed each seasonal influenza vaccination draws in few new T cells.

From the RT-PCR reads, TCRdb called clonotypes with MiXCR, one entry per CDR3 protein. The table shows 500,000 to 600,000 distinct CDR3 sequences, with 11% to 15% occurring only once. Germline CDR1 and CDR2: SGHAT and FQNNGV. This CDR3 is 13 amino acids long. Deletions cut 1 base from V and 8 bases from J, with 8 bases between. Source: PBMCs from blood, taken about 13 days after vaccination. The receptor comes from a man aged 50 to 60 who received an inactivated influenza vaccine. The V call is TRBV11-2, the J call TRBJ1-4; D is uncertain. The CDR3 sequence is CASSLGEREKLFF. The CDR3 bases are TGTGCCAGCAGCTTAGGGGAAAGGGAAAAACTGTTTTTT.